Shown below are 32 T cell receptor beta chains from a single sample sequenced in a study of T cell changes during pregnancy in multiple sclerosis. The repertoire was sequenced with immunoSEQ multiplex PCR; TCRdb's copy has only in-frame clones and lacks some. The data show about 77,000 clones, about 93% seen once. Sequences were derived from peripheral blood, sampled after pregnancy. These receptors were obtained from a female donor in good health, enrolled as a control in a pregnancy study.

This rearrangement joins TRBV11-2 to TRBJ1-1; D not resolved. The CDR3 spans 14 residues. Trimming removed 2 bases from V and 4 bases from J, with 11 bases in between. CDR1 SGHAT and CDR2 FQNNGV come from the germline V gene. CDR3 loop: CASSLIRYSTEAFF. In DNA, the CDR3 is TGTGCCAGCAGCTTAATTCGGTATTCCACTGAAGCTTTCTTT.

The chain joins TRBV5-1 to TRBJ2-7; 11 bases are shared with TRBD2. Unmatched junction bases numbered 4, after V lost 0 bases and J lost 2 bases. The CDR3 covers 16 residues. Germline CDR1 SGHRS, CDR2 YFSETQ. This chain's CDR3 is CASSLGGTSGPYEQYF. CDR3 bases: TGCGCCAGCAGCTTGGGGGGGACTAGCGGCCCCTACGAGCAGTACTTC. Looking up the rest from reference TRBV5-1 and TRBJ2-7 gives the full variable domain: KAGVTQTPRYLIKTRGQQVTLSCSPISGHRSVSWYQQTPGQGLQFLFEYFSETQRNKGNFPGRFSGRQFSNSRSEMNVSTLELGDSALYLCASSLGGTSGPYEQYFGPGTRLTVT.

The chain links TRBV6-6 to TRBJ2-7; D is ambiguous. The CDR3 consists of 11 residues. V was pared by 2 bases and J by 7 bases, with 6 bases between. From germline, CDR1 is MNHNY and CDR2 SVGAGI (reference sequence). CDR3 DNA sequence: TGTGCCAGCAGTTACGCCCGGGAGCAGTACTTC. Protein: CASSYAREQYF.

This chain joins TRBV5-4 and TRBJ2-3, with TRBD2 matching 7 bases. The V gene's germline CDR1 is SGHNT and CDR2 YYREEE (reference sequence). The CDR3 contains 15 residues. V was clipped by 6 bases and J by 2 bases; unmatched bases: 9. The CDR3 sequence is CASKVPGGATDTQYF. The CDR3 DNA follows: TGTGCCAGCAAGGTCCCGGGAGGTGCCACAGATACGCAGTATTTT. Filled out from reference TRBV5-4 and TRBJ2-3, the complete variable domain reads ETGVTQSPTHLIKTRGQQVTLRCSSQSGHNTVSWYQQALGQGPQFIFQYYREEENGRGNFPPRFSGLQFPNYSSELNVNALELDDSALYLCASKVPGGATDTQYFGPGTRLTVL.

The V and J genes are TRBV7-8 and TRBJ2-3; 11 bases map to TRBD2. The V and J ends lost 6 bases and 2 bases, in that order; junction bases with no gene match: 13. CDR1 and CDR2 (germline): SGHVS, FQNEAQ. This CDR3 region has 18 residues. CDR3: CASRQVGLAGLSTDTQYF. CDR3 sequence (DNA): TGTGCCAGCAGGCAAGTTGGACTAGCGGGCCTCTCCACAGATACGCAGTATTTT.

The gene calls are TRBV6-6 and TRBJ2-7, with 11 bases matching TRBD2. The CDR3 runs to 14 residues. The V and J ends lost 6 bases and 2 bases, in that order; junction bases with no gene match: 3. Germline CDR1 and CDR2: MNHNY and SVGAGI (reference sequence). The DNA of the CDR3 is TGTGCCAGCAGATCGACTAGCGGGACCTACGAGCAGTACTTC. Amino acids: CASRSTSGTYEQYF.

The V and J genes are TRBV25-1 and TRBJ2-7; TRBD1 agrees at 8 bases. Germline CDR1 is MGHDK and CDR2 is SYGVNS. This CDR3 is built from 13 residues. Unmatched junction bases numbered 8, after V lost 2 bases and J lost 11 bases. The CDR3 region has the DNA TGTGCCAGCAGTGAAGGCCACAGGGGGGTGAAGTACTTC. Translated: CASSEGHRGVKYF.

In its sample, this clone was seen once. J is TRBJ2-1 and V is TRBV7-3; a possible D gene is TRBD2 (5 bases). The CDR3 covers 15 residues. In germline, CDR1 is SGHTA, CDR2 FQGTGA. V lost 1 base, J lost 1 base, and 8 bases lay in between. The DNA for the CDR3 is TGTGCCAGCAGCTTAAGAGGGAGTTCCTACAATGAGCAGTTCTTC. It codes for CASSLRGSSYNEQFF.

The table lists this clone with a few counts. The chain couples TRBV6-5 to TRBJ1-2; TRBD1 agrees at 10 bases. V lost 6 bases and J lost 7; bases outside the gene matches: 5. This CDR3 spans 13 amino acids. CDR1 is MNHEY and CDR2 is SVGAGI in the germline V gene. In DNA, the CDR3 is TGTGCCAGCAGACTCGGACAGGGGGGTGGCTACACCTTC. Amino acids: CASRLGQGGGYTF.

V is TRBV4-2 and J is TRBJ2-7; 8 bases agree with TRBD1. The CDR3 extends over 15 amino acids. Germline lookup yields CDR1 LGHNA and CDR2 YNFKEQ. Trimming took 4 bases from V and 4 from J; bases not matched to a gene: 9. The CDR3 DNA reads as TGTGCCAGCAGCCCTATGGACAGGGATCGATACGAGCAGTACTTC. Encoded protein: CASSPMDRDRYEQYF.

The CDR3 nucleotides read TGTGCCAGCAGTAAACAGGGTGCTAGCGGGAGGGTTGAGCAGTTCTTC. Its translation is CASSKQGASGRVEQFF. The chain links TRBV28 to TRBJ2-1, with 12 positions matching TRBD2. Per germline, CDR1 MDHEN and CDR2 SYDVKM. The trim removed 5 bases at V and 9 bases at J, leaving 11 bases unmatched. The CDR3 sequence is 16 residues long.

This chain links TRBV7-2 with TRBJ2-1; TRBD2 is a possible D gene (5 bases). CDR3 length: 15 residues. Trimming took 1 base from V and 1 from J, leaving 8 bases between them. CDR1 is SGHTA, CDR2 FQGNSA, per germline. The CDR3 reads CASSLGAGSYNEQFF. The CDR3 nucleotides read TGTGCCAGCAGCTTAGGGGCGGGTTCCTACAATGAGCAGTTCTTC.

This rearrangement joins TRBV28 to TRBJ2-3, with TRBD2 matching 9 bases. The J segment lost 0 bases and the V segment lost 3 bases, leaving 16 bases of the junction unmatched. This CDR3 is built from 20 residues. Looked up from germline, CDR1 is MDHEN and CDR2 is SYDVKM. CDR3 loop: CASSFVYRGWREGSTDTQYF. DNA of the CDR3: TGTGCCAGCAGTTTCGTTTATAGGGGGTGGCGGGAGGGTAGCACAGATACGCAGTATTTT.

This clone was seen at least ten times. The V and J genes are TRBV7-9 and TRBJ2-1; weak D call: TRBD2 (6 bases). V gave up 5 bases and J gave up 5 bases, with 10 bases separating them. Germline V CDR1 and CDR2: SEHNR, FQNEAQ (reference sequence). There are 13 residues in the CDR3. This chain's CDR3 is CASSGRNNNEQFF. The DNA for the CDR3 is TGTGCCAGCAGCGGGAGGAATAACAATGAGCAGTTCTTC.

The rearrangement links TRBV11-2 to TRBJ2-7, with 9 bases identical to TRBD1. The V segment lost 1 base and the J segment 7 bases; nucleotides outside the gene matches: 20. Germline loops: CDR1 SGHAT, CDR2 FQNNGV. The CDR3 length is 19 residues. The DNA for the CDR3 is TGTGCCAGCAGCTTAGCCGCTGAGCTGCTTCGGGGACAGGGTAGGGAGCAGTACTTC. This gives the protein CASSLAAELLRGQGREQYF.

The chain is built from TRBV2 and TRBJ2-2, with TRBD1 matching over 11 bases. Looked up from germline, CDR1 is SNHLY and CDR2 is FYNNEI. Losses at the gene ends were 6 bases for V and 7 bases for J; bases not matched to a gene: 10. The CDR3 length is 16 residues. The CDR3 protein is CASRGTGGVVFGELFF. CDR3 nucleotides: TGTGCCAGCAGGGGGACAGGGGGAGTAGTATTCGGGGAGCTGTTTTTT. The whole variable domain, remainder taken from reference TRBV2 and TRBJ2-2, is EPEVTQTPSHQVTQMGQEVILRCVPISNHLYFYWYRQILGQKVEFLVSFYNNEISEKSEIFDDQFSVERPDGSNFTLKIRSTKLEDSAMYFCASRGTGGVVFGELFFGEGSRLTVL.

This clone was seen once. The chain recombines TRBV7-8 with TRBJ2-3; 10 bases line up with TRBD1. V trimming: 3 bases; J trimming: 5 bases; junction bases outside the gene matches: 2. The CDR3 is 14 amino acids. Germline values: CDR1 SGHVS, CDR2 FQNEAQ. In DNA, the CDR3 is TGTGCCAGCAGCTTTCGGGACAGGGGAGATACGCAGTATTTT. Residues: CASSFRDRGDTQYF. The full variable domain, its missing parts supplied by reference TRBV7-8 and TRBJ2-3, is GAGVSQSPRYKVAKRGQDVALRCDPISGHVSLFWYQQALGQGPEFLTYFQNEAQLDKSGLPSDRFFAERPEGSVSTLKIQRTQQEDSAVYLCASSFRDRGDTQYFGPGTRLTVL.

The rearrangement joins TRBV11-2 to TRBJ1-2; D is perhaps TRBD1 (5 bases). Germline CDR1 reads SGHAT; CDR2 reads FQNNGV. Trimming cost V 0 bases and J 0 bases, with 11 bases left between them. This CDR3 has 16 residues. CDR3 coding DNA: TGTGCCAGCAGCTTAGATGGGGGGGTACCTAACTATGGCTACACCTTC. Translation: CASSLDGGVPNYGYTF.

This clone was recorded only once. The chain links TRBV11-2 to TRBJ1-1; TRBD1 aligns across 8 bases. This CDR3 is built from 14 residues. Germline V gene sequence: CDR1 SGHAT, CDR2 FQNNGV. V lost 3 bases to trimming and J lost 1 base; unmatched junction nucleotides: 1. CDR3 bases: TGTGCCAGCAGCTTCCAGGGGGCGAACACTGAAGCTTTCTTT. It translates to CASSFQGANTEAFF.

The V and J genes are TRBV7-3 and TRBJ1-2; TRBD1 aligns across 12 bases. The CDR3 sequence is 17 residues long. Germline lookup yields CDR1 SGHTA and CDR2 FQGTGA. V was clipped by 5 bases and J by 3 bases; unmatched bases: 10. For the CDR3, the DNA is TGTGCCAGCAGCCTTGGGGGGACAGGGGGCGCCCACTATGGCTACACCTTC. It translates to CASSLGGTGGAHYGYTF.

V and J are TRBV10-3 and TRBJ1-3; 7 positions agree with TRBD1. V shed 4 bases and J 0 bases; nucleotides not matched to a gene: 15. Germline V gene sequence: CDR1 ENHRY, CDR2 SYGVKD. The length of the CDR3 is 19 residues. The CDR3 is CAISATYRDSEFSGNTIYF. CDR3 bases: TGTGCCATCAGTGCAACTTACCGGGACAGCGAATTCTCTGGAAACACCATATATTTT.

The rearrangement uses TRBV7-6 and TRBJ2-5, with D perhaps TRBD2 (6 bases). The CDR3 loop spans 16 amino acids. The germline gives CDR1 SGHVS, CDR2 FNYEAQ. V was shortened by 2 bases and J by 4 bases, with 17 bases between the two germline ends. The CDR3 sequence: CASSLNPGGDGETQYF. DNA of the CDR3: TGTGCCAGCAGCTTAAACCCCGGGGGTGATGGAGAGACCCAGTACTTC.

The rearrangement joins TRBV30 to TRBJ2-7; 8 bases agree with TRBD2. Unmatched junction bases numbered 4, after V lost 4 bases and J lost 2 bases. CDR1 GTSNPN and CDR2 SVGIG come from the germline V gene (reference sequence). This CDR3 is built from 13 residues. This CDR3 is CAWKRGPTYEQYF. As DNA, the CDR3 is TGTGCCTGGAAGCGGGGGCCTACCTACGAGCAGTACTTC.

The chain is built from TRBV18 and TRBJ2-3; 8 nucleotides align to TRBD1. The CDR3 spans 13 residues. Trimming removed 8 bases from V and 5 bases from J; junction bases left unmatched: 6. The V gene's germline CDR1 is KGHSH and CDR2 LQKENI. The CDR3 loop is CASRGQGQDTQYF. CDR3 nucleotide sequence: TGTGCCAGCCGCGGACAGGGTCAAGATACGCAGTATTTT.

V gene TRBV7-2 combines with J gene TRBJ2-6; 7 bases line up with TRBD1. This CDR3 contains 16 residues. CDR1 SGHTA and CDR2 FQGNSA come from the germline V gene. The V segment lost 1 base and the J segment 4 bases; nucleotides outside the gene matches: 4. The CDR3, as DNA: TGTGCCAGCAGCTTAGGCAGGGGGTCCGGGGCCAACGTCCTGACTTTC. This sequence encodes CASSLGRGSGANVLTF. Variable domain in full (rest from reference TRBV7-2 and TRBJ2-6): GAGVSQSPSNKVTEKGKDVELRCDPISGHTALYWYRQSLGQGLEFLIYFQGNSAPDKSGLPSDRFSAERTGGSVSTLTIQRTQQEDSAVYLCASSLGRGSGANVLTFGAGSRLTVL.

V and J are TRBV5-1 and TRBJ2-5, with 13 bases matching TRBD2. Per germline, CDR1 SGHRS and CDR2 YFSETQ. V was pared by 5 bases and J by 1 base, with 20 bases of the junction left unmatched. CDR3 length: 21 residues. The CDR3 nucleotides read TGCGCCAGCAGTTCGTTGAGGGGACTAGCGGGGAGACGACCCCTCCAAGAGACCCAGTACTTC. Translated: CASSSLRGLAGRRPLQETQYF.

V gene TRBV5-1 combines with J gene TRBJ2-1; D not resolved. The CDR3 runs to 16 residues. CDR1 and CDR2 from the germline V gene are SGHRS and YFSETQ. V shed 0 bases and J shed 0 bases, with 10 bases lying between them. For the CDR3, the DNA is TGCGCCAGCAGCTTGGCCATTTCTAGCTCCTACAATGAGCAGTTCTTC. It encodes CASSLAISSSYNEQFF.

This chain connects TRBV10-2 to TRBJ2-7; 8 bases agree with TRBD2. The CDR3 extends over 13 amino acids. V shed 5 bases, J shed 3 bases, and the junction held 3 bases outside the gene matches. Germline V gives CDR1 WSHSY, CDR2 SAAADI. The CDR3 sequence: CASSPGGGYEQYF. DNA for the CDR3: TGCGCCAGCAGTCCCGGGGGGGGCTACGAGCAGTACTTC.

This chain uses TRBV7-3 with TRBJ2-3; tentatively, D is TRBD2 (6 bases). V was clipped by 6 bases and J by 3 bases, with 7 bases between them. The CDR3 is 12 residues long. CDR1 and CDR2 (germline): SGHTA, FQGTGA. The CDR3 DNA follows: TGTGCCAGCAGTGGAGGGACAGATACGCAGTATTTT. It encodes CASSGGTDTQYF. Variable domain in full (rest from reference TRBV7-3 and TRBJ2-3): GAGVSQTPSNKVTEKGKYVELRCDPISGHTALYWYRQSLGQGPEFLIYFQGTGAADDSGLPNDRFFAVRPEGSVSTLKIQRTERGDSAVYLCASSGGTDTQYFGPGTRLTVL.

This clone showed up just once. The V call is TRBV6-5, the J call TRBJ2-2; D might be TRBD1 (6 bases). The V and J ends lost 2 bases and 7 bases respectively, with 11 bases between them. This CDR3 spans 14 amino acids. The germline V gene encodes CDR1 MNHEY and CDR2 SVGAGI. CDR3: CASSYEGVGGELFF. The CDR3 DNA reads TGTGCCAGCAGTTACGAGGGGGTGGGCGGGGAGCTGTTTTTT.

The chain employs TRBV27 and TRBJ2-5, with 9 positions matching TRBD2. This CDR3 region has 14 residues. Germline CDR1 is MNHEY and CDR2 is SMNVEV (reference sequence). Unmatched junction bases numbered 7, after V lost 6 bases and J lost 5 bases. The CDR3 region has the DNA TGTGCCAGCAGGTCGGCGGGAGGGGCGGAGACCCAGTACTTC. Its protein is CASRSAGGAETQYF.

This clone was found once. At one of its ends the junction is not consistent with the germline gene, which may arise from a read error. J is TRBJ2-5 and V is TRBV7-7; 7 positions match TRBD1. This CDR3 comprises 14 residues. CDR1 is SSHAT, CDR2 FNYEAQ, per germline (reference sequence). CDR3 bases: TGTGCTAGCAGCCCAGACAGGGCGGGAGAGACCCAGTACTTC. It is translated as CASSPDRAGETQYF. Variable domain in full (rest from reference TRBV7-7 and TRBJ2-5): GAGVSQSPRYKVTKRGQDVTLRCDPISSHATLYWYQQALGQGPEFLTYFNYEAQPDKSGLPSDRFSAERPEGSISTLTIQRTEQRDSAMYRCASSPDRAGETQYFGPGTRLLVL.